This TCR beta chain was sequenced in a study of blood T cell repertoires in COVID-19 (TCRdb year 2020). Regarding the study in general: Samples from collaborators originated in the United States, Italy and Spain and spanned both the acute and convalescent phases of COVID-19. The material from the prospective study consisted of cDNA or gDNA derived from T cells, B-cell-depleted T cells, or PBMCs. The dataset comprised deeply sampled blood TCRbeta repertoires from subjects exposed to, actively infected with, or recovered from COVID-19. A freely available public database, intended as a resource for researchers studying the immune response to SARS-CoV-2, is where the repertoires were released. Samples were obtained from the ongoing ImmuneRACE study (first 160 participants) and from 1,254 subjects provided by 6 global collaborators. Nearly every sample came with metadata listing a de-identified subject ID, COVID-19 status, age in years and sex. HLA class I and class II types, where available, came from metadata supplied by the sample provider rather than from assay-based typing.

Per the germline V gene (reference sequence), SEHNR is the CDR1 and FQNEAQ is the CDR2. Trimming removed 11 bases from V and 3 bases from J, leaving 11 bases between the germline ends. Taken from cysteine to phenylalanine, the CDR3 has 12 residues. The retained sequence is limited to the CDR3, 36 bases, with the frame set at the first base. TCRbeta CDR3 regions were amplified from genomic DNA using the immunoSEQ Assay, a bias-controlled multiplex PCR. On the authors' methods: The number of nucleated cells in each sample was estimated by amplification of reference gene primers within the assay. To quantify the absolute abundance of each unique TCRbeta CDR3 rearrangement, sequence reads were collapsed and filtered. Productive Simpson clonality was computed per sample as the square root of Simpson's diversity index over productive rearrangements. TCRdb took over this immuneACCESS table, retaining in-frame rearrangements with V and J assigned. Such tables are incomplete; in checked studies, under half of the missing clones stem from an unresolved V gene, and the remainder is unexplained. D and trimming come from the DNA, and the V and J calls and clone size come from that table. This sample lists 100,000 to 150,000 clones; approximately 83% were detected once. The top ten clonotypes cover under 7% of the sample.

With regard to this clone: Its antigen specificity is not known. No base-level quality is on record; no much larger clone is a single base apart.

The collaborating institutions used their own protocols to collect whole blood in K2EDTA tubes. Collaborator samples were shipped for TCRbeta analysis as frozen whole blood, isolated PBMCs, or DNA extracted from either sample type. General findings and caveats noted by the study authors: The quantity of clinical and demographic metadata differed by source and by participant and was supplied without curation.

Material: peripheral blood. This receptor was identified in a man aged 80 or over with active or convalescent COVID-19. The chain couples TRBV7-9 to TRBJ1-3; no D gene call is confident. The DNA is as follows: TGTGCCGCGGAGGTTGGTGGAAACACCATATATTTT. It translates as CAAEVGGNTIYF.